This is a list of T cell receptor beta chains from one sample in a study of cytomegalovirus exposure and HLA in healthy donors. TCRdb's copy holds only in-frame clones and misses some; the assay was immunoSEQ multiplex PCR. Of 110,000 or so clones in the sample, under 97% were seen once. What was sequenced was PBMCs. These receptor sequences come from a woman aged 18 to 35 in good health and CMV-seronegative. Both conserved end residues are trimmed from each CDR3. A D gene is named only where the DNA matches it firmly. Some rows have no size entry. The others give once, few or many, or a class for an expanded clone.

- | 12 | TRBJ2-5 | TRBV6-1 | TRBD2 | ASSGLALGETQY
- | 14 | TRBJ2-3 | TRBV7-9 | TRBD2 | ASSGVTSGGTDTQY
- | 11 | TRBJ1-1 | TRBV7-2 | - | ASSLNRPGEAF
- | 15 | TRBJ2-2 | TRBV4-1 | - | ASSQDLGRMAPGELF
- | 19 | TRBJ2-3 | TRBV14 | TRBD1 | ASSQVGLFDLDRANTDTQY
- | 13 | TRBJ2-3 | TRBV7-3 | TRBD2 | ASSSSGGGTDTQY
- | 11 | TRBJ2-2 | TRBV30 | - | AWSVLGPGELF
- | 12 | TRBJ1-1 | TRBV5-4 | - | ASSSKTGNTEAF
- | 15 | TRBJ1-6 | TRBV2 | TRBD1 | ARTGQGEIRRGSPLH
- | 12 | TRBJ1-4 | TRBV18 | - | ASSKDPGLEKLF
- | 14 | TRBJ2-3 | TRBV28 | TRBD1 | ASSLGQGLSTDTQY
- | 12 | TRBJ1-6 | TRBV5-1 | - | ASSLDRVDSPLH
once | 12 | TRBJ2-1 | TRBV28 | TRBD2 | ASSPLAEDNEQF